This entry lists 26 T cell receptor beta chains sequenced from one sample in a study of CD8 T cells in Susac syndrome. An amount of RNA that ranged from roughly 0.45 to 1 ug was reverse transcribed with random hexamers. Using its own MiXCR run on the immunoSEQ multiplex PCR reads, TCRdb lists one record per CDR3 protein. This sample has 150,000 to 200,000 distinct CDR3 sequences, with less than 95% found just once. Sequenced input: CD4+ T cells from PBMCs. The receptors shown here come from a human donor in good health.

The CDR3 nucleotides are TGCAGCGCCCGTAGAACCGGGGAGCTGTTTTTT. Translated: CSARRTGELFF. V gene TRBV29-1 combines with J gene TRBJ2-2; no clear D gene. Germline V gene data show CDR1 as SQVTM and CDR2 as ANQGSEA. The CDR3 is 11 amino acids. Trimming removed 7 bases from V and 5 bases from J, with 8 bases in between.

The chain joins TRBV27 to TRBJ2-6, with 11 bases lining up with TRBD2. The CDR3 spans 19 residues. Trimming cost V 7 bases and J 2 bases; bases outside gene matches: 13. Germline V lookup: CDR1 MNHEY, CDR2 SMNVEV (reference sequence). The DNA for the CDR3 is TGTGCCAGCACCATCATGGGACTAGCGGATACCGCTGGGGCCAACGTCCTGACTTTC. Its protein is CASTIMGLADTAGANVLTF.

The chain carries TRBV20-1 and TRBJ2-5, with D perhaps TRBD1 (5 bases). From germline, CDR1 is DFQATT and CDR2 SNEGSKA (reference sequence). V dropped 5 bases and J dropped 3 bases, with 10 bases sitting between them. The CDR3 has 12 amino acids. For the CDR3, the DNA is TGCAGTGCTCTTGGCAGGGAAGAGACCCAGTACTTC. It yields the protein CSALGREETQYF.

The gene calls are TRBV13 and TRBJ2-6, with D possibly matching TRBD1 (6 bases). Germline CDR1 reads PRHDT; CDR2 reads FYEKMQ (reference sequence). This CDR3 has 19 residues. Trimming left V 3 bases short and J 2 bases short, with 20 bases between. The CDR3 nucleotides are TGTGCCAGCAGCTTTACGGCAGGGGTCTTACGACCTGGGGCCAACGTCCTGACTTTC. Protein: CASSFTAGVLRPGANVLTF.

The rearrangement joins TRBV30 to TRBJ1-2; tentative D call: TRBD1 (6 bases). Trimming stripped 1 base from V and 8 bases from J, with 17 bases between. CDR1 and CDR2 (germline): GTSNPN, SVGIG (reference sequence). The length of the CDR3 is 14 residues. The CDR3 DNA reads as TGTGCCTGGAGTGAAGGACAGTCGACTGGGGGCTACACCTTC. Translation gives CAWSEGQSTGGYTF.

This chain connects TRBV6-5 to TRBJ1-2, with 7 bases identical to TRBD1. The V gene's germline CDR1 is MNHEY and CDR2 SVGAGI. V was clipped by 2 bases and J by 7 bases; unmatched bases: 7. There are 14 residues in the CDR3. The CDR3, as DNA: TGTGCCAGCAGTTACCGGGACAGCTATCGTGGCTACACCTTC. Protein sequence: CASSYRDSYRGYTF.

The chain uses TRBV6-2 or TRBV6-3 and TRBJ1-1; 7 positions match TRBD1. Germline V gives CDR1 MNHEY, CDR2 SVGEGT. There are 14 residues in the CDR3. V trimming: 2 bases; J trimming: 1 base; junction bases outside the gene matches: 1. Here the CDR3 DNA reads TGTGCCAGCAGTTACGCAGGGGGGAACACTGAAGCTTTCTTT. It specifies CASSYAGGNTEAFF.

CDR3 nucleotides: TGTGCCAGCAACGTACTGGGACCGATCTACGAGCAGTACTTC. Translation: CASNVLGPIYEQYF. The chain recombines TRBV6-2 or TRBV6-3 with TRBJ2-7; D is possibly TRBD1 or TRBD2 (5 bases each). The ends were cut back, 7 bases at V and 3 bases at J, with 16 bases in the middle. Germline V CDR1 and CDR2: MNHEY, SVGEGT. The length of the CDR3 is 14 residues.

The chain has TRBV27 and TRBJ2-7, with D possibly being TRBD1 (5 bases). Germline-derived CDR1 and CDR2 are MNHEY and SMNVEV (reference sequence). The CDR3 totals 13 residues. The ends were cut back, 4 bases at V and 7 bases at J, with 14 bases in the middle. CDR3: CASSYVQSGEQYF. CDR3 DNA: TGTGCCAGCAGTTATGTGCAGTCAGGGGAGCAGTACTTC.

This clonotype was detected only once. The V call is TRBV3-1, the J call TRBJ1-2; D remains unclear. CDR3 length: 12 residues. Trimming took 7 bases from V and 6 from J, leaving 12 bases between them. Germline V gene data show CDR1 as LGHDT and CDR2 as YNNKEL (reference sequence). The CDR3 DNA reads as TGTGCCAGCAACCTCGCTGGAGATGGCTACACCTTC. As protein: CASNLAGDGYTF.

The chain couples TRBV7-2 to TRBJ2-5; possibly TRBD2 for D (7 bases). V lost 5 bases to trimming and J lost 5 bases, with 18 bases between them. Germline V gene sequence: CDR1 SGHTA, CDR2 FQGNSA. The CDR3 sequence is 15 residues long. The chain's CDR3 is CASSLKGEGFETQYF. CDR3 sequence (DNA): TGTGCCAGCAGCCTAAAGGGGGAGGGTTTCGAGACCCAGTACTTC.

The chain is built from TRBV7-2 and TRBJ2-3, with a possible D match to TRBD2 (6 bases). Germline V lookup: CDR1 SGHTA, CDR2 FQGNSA. The length of the CDR3 is 15 residues. The ends were cut back, 1 base at V and 4 bases at J, with 12 bases in the middle. The CDR3 DNA reads as TGTGCCAGCAGCTTAGTTTCGAGCGGGTCAGATACGCAGTATTTT. This translates into CASSLVSSGSDTQYF.

The chain joins TRBV29-1 to TRBJ2-3, with 9 bases fitting TRBD2. CDR1 and CDR2 from the germline V gene are SQVTM and ANQGSEA. V gave up 6 bases and J gave up 6 bases; unmatched junction bases: 13. This CDR3 has 15 residues. The CDR3 reads CSVQRTSDRGDTQYF. As DNA, the CDR3 is TGCAGCGTACAGCGGACTAGCGACCGGGGGGATACGCAGTATTTT.

This rearrangement joins TRBV29-1 to TRBJ2-2; 9 bases are a match to TRBD2. V lost 4 bases, J lost 1 base, and 7 bases stayed unmatched. Germline V gives CDR1 SQVTM, CDR2 ANQGSEA. The CDR3 contains 16 residues. CDR3 amino acids: CSVGALSGRNTGELFF. CDR3 nucleotides: TGCAGCGTTGGGGCCCTTAGCGGGAGGAACACCGGGGAGCTGTTTTTT.

V and J are TRBV28 and TRBJ2-2, with D perhaps TRBD1 (6 bases). Germline CDR1 MDHEN, CDR2 SYDVKM. The germline V and J ends were trimmed by 6 bases and 1 base, with 9 bases remaining between them. The CDR3 is made up of 14 amino acids. This CDR3 is CASRLGQNTGELFF. The CDR3, as DNA: TGTGCCAGCAGACTGGGACAGAACACCGGGGAGCTGTTTTTT.

CDR3 in amino acids: CASSSDRLNGYTF. In nucleotides, the CDR3 is TGTGCCAGCAGTTCCGACCGACTTAATGGCTACACCTTC. The V gene is TRBV28, the J gene TRBJ1-2; D remains unclear. Germline CDR1 is MDHEN and CDR2 is SYDVKM. V gave up 4 bases and J gave up 6 bases, with 12 bases separating them. This CDR3 is built from 13 residues.

V gene TRBV3-1 combines with J gene TRBJ1-2, with D possibly being TRBD1 (5 bases). CDR1 is LGHDT and CDR2 is YNNKEL in the germline V gene (reference sequence). CDR3 size: 12 residues. The V and J ends lost 3 bases and 8 bases respectively, with 10 bases between them. CDR3 sequence (DNA): TGTGCCAGCAGCCACGGGGCGAGAGGCTACACCTTC. Its protein is CASSHGARGYTF.

The V gene is TRBV20-1, the J gene TRBJ1-1; D remains unclear. Trimming left V 5 bases short and J 1 base short, with 5 bases between. From germline, CDR1 is DFQATT and CDR2 SNEGSKA (reference sequence). This CDR3 is 11 amino acids long. CDR3 nucleotide sequence: TGCAGTGCTGGGAAGAACACTGAAGCTTTCTTT. Its protein is CSAGKNTEAFF.

The count of this clonotype is one. The gene calls are TRBV4-3 and TRBJ2-1, with 13 nucleotides matching TRBD2. The trim removed 4 bases at V and 10 bases at J, leaving 7 bases unmatched. This CDR3 region has 15 residues. The germline V gene has CDR1 LGHNA and CDR2 YSLEER. CDR3 in amino acids: CASSPGLAGEREQFF. CDR3 in DNA: TGCGCCAGCAGCCCCGGACTAGCGGGAGAAAGAGAGCAGTTCTTC.

As concerns this clonotype: One end of the junction varies from germline; a read error may be responsible. The CDR3 here is CASSPPGRNYGYTF. The CDR3 DNA sequence: TGTGCCAGCTCCCCACCAGGACGGAACTATGGCTACACCTTC. The chain joins TRBV18 to TRBJ1-2; the D is unclear. Germline V CDR1 and CDR2: KGHSH, LQKENI. The CDR3 has 14 residues.

The V and J genes are TRBV27 and TRBJ1-5, with D hard to call. The CDR3 length is 15 residues. Germline CDR1 reads MNHEY; CDR2 reads SMNVEV (reference sequence). The V and J ends lost 7 bases and 2 bases respectively, with 15 bases between them. CDR3 protein: CASKRATRGNQPQHF. The CDR3 nucleotides read TGTGCCAGCAAGCGGGCTACGAGGGGCAATCAGCCCCAGCATTTT.

The chain has TRBV29-1 and TRBJ2-2, with 9 positions matching TRBD2. Germline loops: CDR1 SQVTM, CDR2 ANQGSEA. The length of the CDR3 is 14 residues. V dropped 5 bases and J dropped 6; count of bases not matched to a gene: 7. CDR3 DNA sequence: TGCAGCGTTCCGGGACTAGCTTTCCCCGGGGAGCTGTTTTTT. Its protein product is CSVPGLAFPGELFF.

This chain connects TRBV7-2 to TRBJ2-7; 8 bases align to TRBD1. Looked up from germline, CDR1 is SGHTA and CDR2 is FQGNSA. The CDR3 has 14 amino acids. J lost 5 bases, V lost 5 bases, and 8 bases had no gene match. The CDR3 protein is CASSNGQGSNEQYF. The DNA of the CDR3 is TGTGCCAGCAGCAACGGACAGGGTTCCAACGAGCAGTACTTC.

J is TRBJ2-3 and V is TRBV29-1; D unclear. V dropped 1 base and J dropped 2 bases, with 7 bases sitting between them. The CDR3 contains 13 residues. Germline lookup yields CDR1 SQVTM and CDR2 ANQGSEA. For the CDR3, the DNA is TGCAGCGTTGAAGGGCAGGCCACAGATACGCAGTATTTT. This codes for CSVEGQATDTQYF.

The chain joins TRBV20-1 to TRBJ1-1, with 12 bases fitting TRBD1. V shed 5 bases and J 4 bases; nucleotides not matched to a gene: 11. This CDR3 is built from 16 residues. Germline loops: CDR1 DFQATT, CDR2 SNEGSKA (reference sequence). The CDR3 protein is CSAGNAGTGGFTEAFF. CDR3 sequence (DNA): TGCAGTGCTGGAAACGCCGGGACAGGGGGCTTCACTGAAGCTTTCTTT.

The V call is TRBV14, the J call TRBJ2-1; TRBD2 agrees at 8 bases. Per germline, CDR1 SGHDN and CDR2 FVKESK. J gave up 6 bases and V 2 bases, and 9 bases lay outside the gene matches. The CDR3 contains 16 residues. CDR3 sequence (DNA): TGTGCCAGCAGCCAACTGGCGGGAGGACCCTCCAATGAGCAGTTCTTC. Translated: CASSQLAGGPSNEQFF.